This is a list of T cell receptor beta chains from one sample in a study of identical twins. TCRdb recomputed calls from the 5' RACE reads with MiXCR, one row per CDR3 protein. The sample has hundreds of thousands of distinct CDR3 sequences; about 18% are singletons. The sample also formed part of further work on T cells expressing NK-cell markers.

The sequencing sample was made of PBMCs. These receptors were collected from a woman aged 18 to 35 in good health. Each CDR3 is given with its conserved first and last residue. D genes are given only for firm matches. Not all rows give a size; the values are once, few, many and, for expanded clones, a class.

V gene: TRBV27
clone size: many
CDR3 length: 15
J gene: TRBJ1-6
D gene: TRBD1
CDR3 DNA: TGTGCCAGCGGGTCGGGACAGGGATGGAATTCACCCCTCCACTTT
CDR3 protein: CASGSGQGWNSPLHF

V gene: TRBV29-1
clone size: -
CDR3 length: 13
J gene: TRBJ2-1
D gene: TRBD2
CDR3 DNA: TGCAGCGTTGACCCAGCGGGATTCAATGAGCAGTTCTTC
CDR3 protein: CSVDPAGFNEQFF

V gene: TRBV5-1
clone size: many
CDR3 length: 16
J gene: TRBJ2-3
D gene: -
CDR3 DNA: TGCGCCAGCAGCTTGGGAGGTACCGCTAGCACAGATACGCAGTATTTT
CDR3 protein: CASSLGGTASTDTQYF

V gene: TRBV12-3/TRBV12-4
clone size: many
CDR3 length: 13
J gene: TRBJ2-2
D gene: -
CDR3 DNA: TGCGCCAGCAGCTCAGGTGGGGCCGGGGAGCTGTTTTTT
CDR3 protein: CASSSGGAGELFF

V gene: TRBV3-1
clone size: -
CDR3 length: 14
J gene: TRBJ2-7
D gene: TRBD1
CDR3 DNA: TGTGCCAGCAGCCCTTGGGACAGGGGCTACGAGCAGTACTTC
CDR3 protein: CASSPWDRGYEQYF

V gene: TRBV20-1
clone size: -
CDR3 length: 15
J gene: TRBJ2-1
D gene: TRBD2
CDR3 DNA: TGCAGTGCTACTGCCGGGGGGAGCTCCTACAATGAGCAGTTCTTC
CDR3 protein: CSATAGGSSYNEQFF

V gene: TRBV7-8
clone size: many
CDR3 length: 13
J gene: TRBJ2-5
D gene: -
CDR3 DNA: TGTGCCAGCAGCTTACAGACTCAAGAGACCCAGTACTTC
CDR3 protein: CASSLQTQETQYF

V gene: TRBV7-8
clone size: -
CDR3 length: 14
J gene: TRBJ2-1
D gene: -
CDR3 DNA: TGTGCCAGCAGCTTTATCCCGAGCGGCAATGAGCAGTTCTTC
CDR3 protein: CASSFIPSGNEQFF

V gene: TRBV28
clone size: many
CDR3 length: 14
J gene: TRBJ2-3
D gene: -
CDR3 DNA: TGTGCCAGCAGACCTACCGGAAAGACAGATACGCAGTATTTT
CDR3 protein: CASRPTGKTDTQYF

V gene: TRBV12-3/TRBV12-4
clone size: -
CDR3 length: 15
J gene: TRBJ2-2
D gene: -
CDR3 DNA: TGTGCCAGCAGTTTATTACGGGAGAACACCGGGGAGCTGTTTTTT
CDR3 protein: CASSLLRENTGELFF

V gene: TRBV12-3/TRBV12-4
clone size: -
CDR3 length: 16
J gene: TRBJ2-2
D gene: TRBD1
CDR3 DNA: TGTGCCAGCAGTTTTTGGGCGACAGGGGTCGGCGGGGAGCTGTTTTTT
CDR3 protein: CASSFWATGVGGELFF

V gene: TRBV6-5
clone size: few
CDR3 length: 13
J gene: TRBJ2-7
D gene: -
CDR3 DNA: TGTGCCAGCATGTTCGGGAGAGGATACGAGCAGTACTTC
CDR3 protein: CASMFGRGYEQYF

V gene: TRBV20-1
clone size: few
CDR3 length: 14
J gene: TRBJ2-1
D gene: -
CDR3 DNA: TGCAGTGCCAACTCCCGGGTCGCCTACAATGAGCAGTTCTTC
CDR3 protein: CSANSRVAYNEQFF

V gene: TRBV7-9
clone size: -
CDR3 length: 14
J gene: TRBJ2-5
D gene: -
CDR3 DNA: TGTGCCAGCAGCTCCCGACCCCACCGAGAGACCCAGTACTTC
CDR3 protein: CASSSRPHRETQYF

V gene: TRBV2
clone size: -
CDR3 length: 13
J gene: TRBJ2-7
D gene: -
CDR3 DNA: TGTGCCAGCAGTGACCGCCCGGGTCCCGAGCAGTACTTC
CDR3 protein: CASSDRPGPEQYF